This is a list of T cell receptor beta chains from one sample in a study of OX40 agonist ivuxolimab in advanced cancers. The data were produced by immunoSEQ multiplex PCR, yet TCRdb's version contains in-frame clones alone and is incomplete. This repertoire shows about 35,000 clones, around 80% found once; its top ten account for about a fifth. The specimen comprised CD4+ or CD8+ T cells sorted from blood, sampled in a trial of the OX40 agonist ivuxolimab. All receptors come from an adult with an advanced solid tumor such as melanoma, head and neck, liver or kidney cancer. The CDR3 runs from the conserved cysteine through the conserved F or W. A D gene is named only where the DNA matches it firmly. Expanded clones get a size class; other rows say once, few or many, or leave the size out.

cdr3_nt cdr3_aa clone_size v_call d_call j_call
TGTGCCAGCAGCTTAGGCCAGGGGTGGTACCAGCCCCAGCATTTT CASSLGQGWYQPQHF . TRBV11-2 . TRBJ1-5
TGTGCTAGTGGTTTAGGGGCGGGTCAGCCCCAGCATTTT CASGLGAGQPQHF medium-sized TRBV12-5 . TRBJ1-5
TGCGCCAGCAGCTTGGGTGCAGGGGGCCGGACTGAAGCTTTCTTT CASSLGAGGRTEAFF . TRBV5-1 TRBD1 TRBJ1-1
TGTGCCAGCACTGAACAAGAGACCCAGTACTTC CASTEQETQYF . TRBV6-1 . TRBJ2-5
TGTGCCAGCAGCTTGGGGGCGGGACAGGGTGAAGCTTTCTTT CASSLGAGQGEAFF . TRBV5-4 TRBD1 TRBJ1-1
TGCGCCAGCCGACAGGGGGCGGACTATGGCTACACCTTC CASRQGADYGYTF . TRBV5-1 TRBD1 TRBJ1-2
TGTGCTAGTGGTCTCAGGGGGCCTAAGCTCCAAGAGACCCAGTACTTC CASGLRGPKLQETQYF . TRBV12-5 TRBD1 TRBJ2-5
TGTGCCTGGAGTTCTAATAACTATGGCTACACCTTC CAWSSNNYGYTF once TRBV30 . TRBJ1-2
TGTGCCACCGGACAGTTCCAAGAGACCCAGTACTTC CATGQFQETQYF few TRBV27 . TRBJ2-5
TGTGCCTGGAGTGTAAAGGTTGCCACTGAAGCTTTCTTT CAWSVKVATEAFF . TRBV30 . TRBJ1-1
TGCGCCAGCAGCCAAGATTTAGGGAGGGGATCTTCCTATGGCTACACCTTC CASSQDLGRGSSYGYTF . TRBV4-1 . TRBJ1-2
TGTGCCAGCAGCTACGACAGGGACGGCTACACCTTC CASSYDRDGYTF . TRBV5-6 TRBD1 TRBJ1-2
TGCGCCAGCAGCTTAAACACCGGGGAGCTGTTTTTT CASSLNTGELFF . TRBV5-1 . TRBJ2-2
TGTGCCAGCAGCCAGACTAGCGCTGGCACAGATACGCAGTATTTT CASSQTSAGTDTQYF . TRBV7-2 TRBD2 TRBJ2-3
TGTGCCAGCGGGCGGCCGACAGGGCTCGTCAATGAGCAGTTCTTC CASGRPTGLVNEQFF . TRBV28 TRBD1 TRBJ2-1
TGCACCAGCAGCCAAGGCCCCCGGACTAGCGGGGTTGCAGATACGCAGTATTTT CTSSQGPRTSGVADTQYF . TRBV1 . TRBJ2-3
TGCGCCAGCAGAGGGGACGGATTTTTCTCTGGAAACACCATATATTTT CASRGDGFFSGNTIYF . TRBV4-1 . TRBJ1-3
TGTGCCTGGAATCAGGGTAGCACAGATACGCAGTATTTT CAWNQGSTDTQYF . TRBV30 . TRBJ2-3
TGTGCCAGCAGCTTAGCGACGGGGCGAGGCAATCAGCCCCAGCATTTT CASSLATGRGNQPQHF . TRBV7-9 . TRBJ1-5
TGCAGCGTTAGGACAGGGGGTGGCACTGAAGCTTTCTTT CSVRTGGGTEAFF . TRBV29-1 TRBD1 TRBJ1-1
TGTGCCAGCAGCTTGAGGCCCTCGGGAAACTACGAGCAGTACTTC CASSLRPSGNYEQYF . TRBV5-8 . TRBJ2-7
TGTGCCAGCAGTTATTTCGCAGGAGAAAACATTCAGTACTTC CASSYFAGENIQYF many TRBV2 . TRBJ2-4
TGTGCCAGCAGTTACCCCTCCGGGGGCAGGGTTGAAGCTTTCTTT CASSYPSGGRVEAFF once TRBV6-6 . TRBJ1-1
TGCAGCGTGGACAGGGGCCACGAGCAGTACTTC CSVDRGHEQYF . TRBV29-1 TRBD1 TRBJ2-7
TGCGCCAGCAGCTTTGGACAGGGGGGACAGCCCCAGCATTTT CASSFGQGGQPQHF . TRBV5-1 TRBD1 TRBJ1-5
TGTGCCAGCAGTCGTCAGGAATCACCCCTCCACTTT CASSRQESPLHF . TRBV14 . TRBJ1-6
TGCGCCAGCAGCTTACTAGCGGGGGCCCAAGAGACCCAGTACTTC CASSLLAGAQETQYF . TRBV5-1 TRBD2 TRBJ2-5
TGTGCCAGTAGTGTAAGCGGATTTACAGATACGCAGTATTTT CASSVSGFTDTQYF once TRBV19 . TRBJ2-3
TGTGCCAGCAGGTTGCAGGGGGGACAGCCCCAGCATTTT CASRLQGGQPQHF . TRBV7-8 TRBD1 TRBJ1-5
TGTGCCAGCAGCGAGGGACTAGCGTCAGGGACCCAGTACTTC CASSEGLASGTQYF once TRBV11-2 TRBD2 TRBJ2-5
TGTGCCAGCAGGGAGACTAGGTTAGAAGCTTTCTTT CASRETRLEAFF . TRBV2 . TRBJ1-1
TGTGCCAGCAGCGTGGGACAGGGCAACTATGGCTACACCTTC CASSVGQGNYGYTF . TRBV9 TRBD1 TRBJ1-2
TGCGCCAGCAGCCAAGACGCAGCCTGGGGCACTGAAGCTTTCTTT CASSQDAAWGTEAFF . TRBV4-1 . TRBJ1-1
TGTGCCAGCAGTGAAGTCGGGACAGGGGGCGAAAAACTGTTTTTT CASSEVGTGGEKLFF . TRBV6-1 TRBD1 TRBJ1-4
TGCGCCAGCAGCCAGCTGGGACCCTATGGCTACACCTTC CASSQLGPYGYTF . TRBV4-1 . TRBJ1-2
TGTGCCAGCAGTTTATCCCAGAACAGGGGCGGCACCTATAATTCACCCCTCCACTTT CASSLSQNRGGTYNSPLHF . TRBV27 TRBD1 TRBJ1-6
TGTGCCAGGAACAGTTGCTGGAACACCGGGGAGCTGTTTTTT CARNSCWNTGELFF once TRBV21-1 . TRBJ2-2
TGTGCCAGCAGCTTAGAAGGGGGAACCGGGTTCACTGAAGCTTTCTTT CASSLEGGTGFTEAFF . TRBV13 . TRBJ1-1
TGTGCCAGCAGCTTAGTCGCTGTTTATAGCAATCAGCCCCAGCATTTT CASSLVAVYSNQPQHF . TRBV11-2 . TRBJ1-5
TGTGCCAGCAGTCGATGGACAGCAGGGGCCAACGTCCTGACTTTC CASSRWTAGANVLTF . TRBV6-5 . TRBJ2-6
TGTGCCAGCAGCCGCCAGACTAGCGGGGGGGAGACCCAGTACTTC CASSRQTSGGETQYF . TRBV4-2 TRBD2 TRBJ2-5
TGTGCCAGCAACTCGGGGGCCGCTTTCTTT CASNSGAAFF . TRBV2 . TRBJ1-1
TGCGCCAGCAGCTTGAAGGTCCAAGACACAGATACGCAGTATTTT CASSLKVQDTDTQYF few TRBV5-1 . TRBJ2-3
TGTGCCAGCAGCTTAGTGTCAGGGCAGCGGCAGCCCCAGCATTTT CASSLVSGQRQPQHF . TRBV7-2 . TRBJ1-5
TGTGCCAGCAGCGGCCAGGGGGTACCGTCGCAGTTCTTC CASSGQGVPSQFF . TRBV9 TRBD1 TRBJ2-1
TGCAGCGGCGACAGACGGGGCTACAATGAGCAGTTCTTC CSGDRRGYNEQFF . TRBV29-1 . TRBJ2-1
TGTGCCAGCAGCTTGGGACTAGCGATCTCGGATACGCAGTATTTT CASSLGLAISDTQYF . TRBV5-8 TRBD2 TRBJ2-3
TGTGCCAGCAGCTTAAGTTACAGGGGGCGTTTGAGGACTGAAGCTTTCTTT CASSLSYRGRLRTEAFF . TRBV11-2 TRBD1 TRBJ1-1
TGTGCCATCAGTGGAACAGCGGGGCGGGGCACAGATACGCAGTATTTT CAISGTAGRGTDTQYF . TRBV10-3 TRBD2 TRBJ2-3
TGTGCCAGTAAACCTCGGGACGGGGAAGGGTATGGCTACACCTTC CASKPRDGEGYGYTF once TRBV6-5 . TRBJ1-2
TGTGCCATCAGTGAGTCCGGTGCTAGCGGGGGTTCACTAGCCAAAAACATTCAGTACTTC CAISESGASGGSLAKNIQYF . TRBV10-3 TRBD2 TRBJ2-4
TGTGCCAGCAGTTACTCGTACCAGGGTACCTACGAGCAGTACTTC CASSYSYQGTYEQYF . TRBV6-5 . TRBJ2-7
TGTGCCAGCAGGATCTCGGCGACAGAGAACACTGAAGCTTTCTTT CASRISATENTEAFF . TRBV4-2 . TRBJ1-1
TGCAGCGCCACTCCCCGACCGGGGCCCTACAATGAGCAGTTCTTC CSATPRPGPYNEQFF once TRBV29-1 . TRBJ2-1
TGTGCCAGCAGCTTAAGTCAGGTGTATGGCTACACCTTC CASSLSQVYGYTF . TRBV5-6 . TRBJ1-2
TGTGCCATTCGGGACAGGGGTGAAGTCGCTGAAGCTTTCTTT CAIRDRGEVAEAFF . TRBV28 TRBD1 TRBJ1-1
TGTGCCAGCAGCCCTAATCGACCATTCCTGGGTGAGCAGTTCTTC CASSPNRPFLGEQFF . TRBV7-9 . TRBJ2-1
TGTGCCAGCAGCCAAGATTCAGGCACAGGCAAGTACTTC CASSQDSGTGKYF . TRBV4-2 . TRBJ2-7
TGTGCCAGCAGTTATCATTTTACGAACACTGAAGCTTTCTTT CASSYHFTNTEAFF . TRBV27 . TRBJ1-1
TGTGCCAGCAGCCGGGGACAACTTGGCGAGCAGTACTTC CASSRGQLGEQYF . TRBV7-9 . TRBJ2-7